Listed below are T cell receptor beta chains from one sample, sequenced in a study of blood T cell repertoires in COVID-19. Repertoires were generated with immunoSEQ multiplex PCR, while TCRdb's copy carries only in-frame clones and drops some. The sample yields over 250,000 clones, approximately 86% seen once. The sample was peripheral blood. These receptors were obtained from a woman in her 70s with COVID-19, enrolled during active disease. Both conserved end residues are part of each CDR3. A D gene is named only where the DNA matches it firmly. Clone size is shown for a subset of rows, as once, few, many or a class of expanded clone.

size: -
V: TRBV7-8
D: TRBD2
J: TRBJ2-3
DNA: TGTGCCAGCAGCTTAGAAGAGGGGCGGGGAGGGACAGATACGCAGTATTTT
CDR3: CASSLEEGRGGTDTQYF

size: -
V: TRBV10-3
D: TRBD2
J: TRBJ2-3
DNA: TGTGCCATCAGTGCAGGGACTAGCGGGGGGCGCCTCACAGATACGCAGTATTTT
CDR3: CAISAGTSGGRLTDTQYF

size: -
V: TRBV6-5
D: -
J: TRBJ2-7
DNA: TGTGCCAGCAGACTAACGGGTTCCACCTACGAGCAGTACTTC
CDR3: CASRLTGSTYEQYF

size: -
V: TRBV18
D: TRBD1
J: TRBJ1-2
DNA: TGTGCCAGCTCACCGTTGGGACAGGGAGGCTACACCTTC
CDR3: CASSPLGQGGYTF

size: -
V: TRBV3-1/TRBV3-2
D: TRBD2
J: TRBJ2-3
DNA: TGTGCCAGCAGCCAGGCTAGCGGGGCGAGATGGGATACGCAGTATTTT
CDR3: CASSQASGARWDTQYF

size: -
V: TRBV24-1
D: TRBD1
J: TRBJ2-1
DNA: TGTGCCACCAGTGATTTGGGTTTGGGGACAGGGACAGACAATGAGCAGTTCTTC
CDR3: CATSDLGLGTGTDNEQFF

size: -
V: TRBV28
D: TRBD1
J: TRBJ1-2
DNA: TGTGCCAGCAGCCTCTGGACAGGGGGTAACTATGGCTACACCTTC
CDR3: CASSLWTGGNYGYTF

size: -
V: TRBV28
D: TRBD1
J: TRBJ1-5
DNA: TGTGCCAGCATCCTGGGGACAGGGGCGGGTCAGCCCCAGCATTTT
CDR3: CASILGTGAGQPQHF

size: -
V: TRBV5-4
D: TRBD2
J: TRBJ2-7
DNA: TGTGCCAGCAGCTGGAGCGGGGGGGCCACCTACGAGCAGTACTTC
CDR3: CASSWSGGATYEQYF

size: -
V: TRBV25-1
D: -
J: TRBJ2-2
DNA: TGTGCCAGCAGTGAAGAACTACGACTAGGGGAGAACACCGGGGAGCTGTTTTTT
CDR3: CASSEELRLGENTGELFF

size: -
V: TRBV7-2
D: -
J: TRBJ2-3
DNA: TGTGCCAGCAGCTTAGGATGGGGTACTAGCCGGCAAGATACGCAGTATTTT
CDR3: CASSLGWGTSRQDTQYF

size: -
V: TRBV30
D: -
J: TRBJ1-2
DNA: TGTGCCTGGAGTGTACAGGGAAGGACCGTTGCTAACTATGGCTACACCTTC
CDR3: CAWSVQGRTVANYGYTF

size: -
V: TRBV7-2
D: -
J: TRBJ2-1
DNA: TGTGCCAGCAGCTTGCGGCAGGGGCCGAAAGAGCAGTTCTTC
CDR3: CASSLRQGPKEQFF

size: once
V: TRBV5-1
D: -
J: TRBJ1-2
DNA: TGCGCCAGCAGCTTGGGAGATGAAGTGAACTATGGCTACACCTTC
CDR3: CASSLGDEVNYGYTF

size: -
V: TRBV7-2
D: -
J: TRBJ2-2
DNA: TGTGCCAGCAGCCAGAACCCCCGGGGGATCCCCACCGGGGAGCTGTTTTTT
CDR3: CASSQNPRGIPTGELFF

size: -
V: TRBV19
D: -
J: TRBJ1-5
DNA: TGTGCCAGTACATTTTCGTTGGGAGTTCAGCCCCAGCATTTT
CDR3: CASTFSLGVQPQHF

size: -
V: TRBV10-3
D: -
J: TRBJ1-3
DNA: TGTGCCATCAGTGATTCGGGACTACGTCGAAACACCATATATTTT
CDR3: CAISDSGLRRNTIYF

size: -
V: TRBV19
D: -
J: TRBJ1-4
DNA: TGTGCCAGTAGAACCCTGACAGCAACTAATGAAAAACTGTTTTTT
CDR3: CASRTLTATNEKLFF

size: -
V: TRBV28
D: -
J: TRBJ2-2
DNA: TGTGCCAGCAGTTCTCCCGGGACCGGGGAGCTGTTTTTT
CDR3: CASSSPGTGELFF

size: -
V: TRBV7-9
D: -
J: TRBJ1-4
DNA: TGTGCCAGCAGCCCCGGAGATGAAAAACTGTTTTTT
CDR3: CASSPGDEKLFF

size: once
V: TRBV30
D: TRBD2
J: TRBJ2-3
DNA: TGTGCCTGGATCACCCCTGGACTAGCTGCAGATACGCAGTATTTT
CDR3: CAWITPGLAADTQYF

size: once
V: TRBV7-9
D: TRBD1
J: TRBJ1-5
DNA: TGTGCCAGCAGCTTGGGGACAGGGGAGATTAGCAATCAGCCCCAGCATTTT
CDR3: CASSLGTGEISNQPQHF

size: -
V: TRBV5-6
D: -
J: TRBJ1-5
DNA: TGTGCCAGCAGCTTGGGGGCTGGAGGACGTATGACCCAGCATTTT
CDR3: CASSLGAGGRMTQHF

size: -
V: TRBV5-1
D: TRBD2
J: TRBJ2-3
DNA: TGCGCCAGCAGCTTGGAGCGAGCGGGGGGGCCGAATACGCAGTATTTT
CDR3: CASSLERAGGPNTQYF

size: -
V: TRBV18
D: TRBD1
J: TRBJ1-2
DNA: TGTGCCAGCTCACCTATGACAGGGAAGAACGGCTACACCTTC
CDR3: CASSPMTGKNGYTF

size: once
V: TRBV13
D: TRBD1
J: TRBJ1-2
DNA: TGTGCCAGCAGCTTAGGGCAGGGGGCGTTCGGCTACACCTTC
CDR3: CASSLGQGAFGYTF

size: few
V: TRBV19
D: -
J: TRBJ2-1
DNA: TGTGCCAGTAGTATGGGAGCCGTCCGGAATGAGCAGTTCTTC
CDR3: CASSMGAVRNEQFF

size: -
V: TRBV6-2/TRBV6-3
D: TRBD2
J: TRBJ2-7
DNA: TGTGCCAGCAGCCGGGGACTAGCGGGTTTCTCCTACGAGCAGTACTTC
CDR3: CASSRGLAGFSYEQYF

size: -
V: TRBV6-5
D: -
J: TRBJ1-1
DNA: TGTGCCAGCAGTCAACGGGGGGCCACCGTAACTGAAGCTTTCTTT
CDR3: CASSQRGATVTEAFF

size: -
V: TRBV11-2
D: -
J: TRBJ2-7
DNA: TGTGCCAGCAGGAACGTCCGGGACACCTCCTACGAGCAGTACTTC
CDR3: CASRNVRDTSYEQYF

size: -
V: TRBV10-3
D: -
J: TRBJ1-2
DNA: TGTGCCATCAGTGATGAGTTCTATGGCTACACCTTC
CDR3: CAISDEFYGYTF

size: -
V: TRBV7-8
D: -
J: TRBJ1-2
DNA: TGTGCCAGCAGCCTGAGAAGACAGTATGGTGGCTACACCTTC
CDR3: CASSLRRQYGGYTF

size: -
V: TRBV12-5
D: TRBD1
J: TRBJ2-2
DNA: TGTGCTAGTGGTTTAGGGGACAGGGGGGTTATTAACACCGGGGAGCTGTTTTTT
CDR3: CASGLGDRGVINTGELFF

size: few
V: TRBV7-2
D: -
J: TRBJ2-1
DNA: TGTGCCAGCAGCTTTGGGGCTGAGCAGTTCTTC
CDR3: CASSFGAEQFF

size: once
V: TRBV7-9
D: TRBD2
J: TRBJ2-5
DNA: TGTGCCAGCAGCTTTAGGGGACTAGCGGGGGGGCCGGAGACCCAGTACTTC
CDR3: CASSFRGLAGGPETQYF